These T cell receptor beta chains were read from a single sample in a study of shared clonotypes between healthy human individuals. TCRdb's copy holds only in-frame clones and misses some; the assay was immunoSEQ multiplex PCR. The repertoire consists of approximately 2,000,000 clones, with approximately 90% occurring once and the leading ten covering around 0.4%. Material for sequencing was naive CD4+ T cells from PBMCs. All receptors derive from a man aged 18-30 years in good health. Some clones in this sample may be carry-over from other donors' samples. Each CDR3 is given with its conserved first and last residue. The D gene is left open where the match is weak. Rows may omit the clone size; those that give it use once, few, many or a size class.

clone_size	cdr3_length	v_call	j_call	d_call	cdr3_aa	cdr3_nt
NA	13	TRBV27	TRBJ1-2	TRBD1	CASRADRVDGYTF	TGTGCCAGCAGGGCTGACAGGGTGGACGGCTACACCTTC
NA	14	TRBV2	TRBJ1-5	TRBD1	CASIDETGNQPQHF	TGTGCCAGCATCGACGAGACAGGGAATCAGCCCCAGCATTTT
NA	12	TRBV18	TRBJ2-7	NA	CASSPQTYEQYF	TGTGCCAGCTCACCCCAGACGTACGAGCAGTACTTC
NA	14	TRBV6-5	TRBJ2-5	NA	CASSALGGVATQYF	TGTGCCAGCAGTGCCCTCGGAGGGGTGGCGACCCAGTACTTC
NA	14	TRBV2	TRBJ2-7	NA	CASKRGRSSYEQYF	TGTGCCAGCAAAAGGGGCCGCAGCTCCTACGAGCAGTACTTC
NA	15	TRBV7-8	TRBJ2-1	TRBD2	CASSIFSGSYNEQFF	TGTGCCAGCAGCATCTTTAGCGGGTCCTACAATGAGCAGTTCTTC
NA	14	TRBV4-1	TRBJ2-3	NA	CASSQPRLSDTQYF	TGCGCCAGCAGCCAACCTCGACTATCAGATACGCAGTATTTT
NA	17	TRBV4-3	TRBJ2-1	NA	CASSQDQKRTSYNEQFF	TGCGCCAGCAGCCAAGATCAGAAGAGAACCTCCTACAATGAGCAGTTCTTC
NA	14	TRBV7-2	TRBJ2-1	TRBD2	CASSRTSGYNEQFF	TGTGCCAGCAGTCGGACTAGCGGCTACAATGAGCAGTTCTTC
NA	16	TRBV5-1	TRBJ1-1	NA	CASSLAGWTMNTEAFF	TGCGCCAGCAGCTTGGCCGGGTGGACAATGAACACTGAAGCTTTCTTT
NA	15	TRBV11-2	TRBJ2-1	NA	CASSSAGERAREQFF	TGTGCCAGCAGCTCAGCCGGGGAGCGGGCCAGGGAGCAGTTCTTC
NA	15	TRBV27	TRBJ1-1	TRBD1	CASSLRRDSTPEAFF	TGTGCCAGCAGTTTACGCCGGGACAGCACCCCTGAAGCTTTCTTT
NA	12	TRBV7-2	TRBJ1-1	NA	CASSFVEVEAFF	TGTGCCAGCAGCTTTGTTGAGGTTGAAGCTTTCTTT
NA	14	TRBV19	TRBJ2-7	TRBD2	CASSKTSVENEQYF	TGTGCCAGTAGCAAGACTAGCGTAGAAAACGAGCAGTACTTC
once	13	TRBV12-5	TRBJ1-1	NA	CASGLDLNTEAFF	TGTGCTAGTGGTTTGGACCTGAACACTGAAGCTTTCTTT
NA	16	TRBV11-2	TRBJ2-2	NA	CASSFSQVRGTGELFF	TGTGCCAGCAGCTTTTCACAAGTTAGGGGCACCGGGGAGCTGTTTTTT
NA	13	TRBV12-5	TRBJ2-5	NA	CASGSGREETQYF	TGTGCTAGTGGGTCCGGGAGAGAAGAGACCCAGTACTTC
once	14	TRBV5-1	TRBJ1-2	TRBD1	CASKPGQGDYGYTF	TGCGCCAGCAAGCCCGGACAGGGAGACTATGGCTACACCTTC
once	16	TRBV15	TRBJ1-4	NA	CATSRDRTATNEKLFF	TGTGCCACCAGCAGAGACAGAACCGCAACTAATGAAAAACTGTTTTTT
NA	16	TRBV5-1	TRBJ2-2	NA	CASSGDRDLNTGELFF	TGCGCCAGCAGCGGCGACAGGGACTTAAACACCGGGGAGCTGTTTTTT
NA	15	TRBV4-1	TRBJ1-2	NA	CASSQGSGWDYGYTF	TGCGCCAGCAGCCAAGGGTCAGGGTGGGACTATGGCTACACCTTC
NA	13	TRBV19	TRBJ2-7	NA	CASSFRPLSEQYF	TGTGCCAGTAGTTTCCGCCCGTTGAGCGAGCAGTACTTC
few	15	TRBV2	TRBJ1-5	TRBD1	CASSGPGTGNQPQHF	TGTGCCAGCAGTGGCCCCGGGACAGGCAATCAGCCCCAGCATTTT
NA	19	TRBV11-2	TRBJ2-5	TRBD2	CASSLVVWAGLAIQETQYF	TGTGCCAGCAGCTTAGTTGTATGGGCGGGACTAGCGATACAAGAGACCCAGTACTTC
NA	11	TRBV20-1	TRBJ2-7	NA	CSASLPYEQYF	TGCAGTGCTTCTCTACCCTACGAGCAGTACTTC
NA	14	TRBV5-1	TRBJ2-1	NA	CASASRDSYNEQFF	TGCGCCAGCGCTAGTAGAGACTCTTACAATGAGCAGTTCTTC
NA	16	TRBV25-1	TRBJ2-7	NA	CASSENAAPTNYEQYF	TGTGCCAGCAGTGAAAACGCCGCACCTACCAACTACGAGCAGTACTTC